What follows are 29 T cell receptor beta chains derived from one specimen sequenced in a study of cytomegalovirus exposure and HLA in healthy donors. A multiplex PCR was run with 60 Vbeta primers and 13 Jbeta primers. Measured with immunoSEQ multiplex PCR; TCRdb has only the in-frame clones, and not every one. The sample has some 180,000 clones, over 75% seen once. The material sequenced was PBMCs. The receptors shown here come from a woman in her twenties or thirties in good health and CMV-seronegative.

This chain joins TRBV19 and TRBJ2-5, with TRBD1 as a possible D gene (6 bases). V dropped 9 bases and J dropped 0 bases, with 17 bases sitting between them. The CDR3 length is 15 residues. Germline V gene sequence: CDR1 LNHDA, CDR2 SQIVND (reference sequence). In nucleotides, the CDR3 is TGTGCCAGCCGTGGCAGGGGAAGGGACCAAGAGACCCAGTACTTC. Amino acids: CASRGRGRDQETQYF.

This clone has a single count. The chain employs TRBV4-2 and TRBJ1-1; 10 bases line up with TRBD1. Looked up from germline, CDR1 is LGHNA and CDR2 is YNFKEQ. J was trimmed by 2 bases and V by 4 bases; bases with no gene match: 4. The CDR3 runs 15 residues. CDR3 sequence: CASSLWTGGNTEAFF. CDR3 nucleotides: TGTGCCAGCAGCCTCTGGACAGGGGGAAACACTGAAGCTTTCTTT.

The V call is TRBV5-8, the J call TRBJ2-1; TRBD1 aligns across 7 bases. The CDR3 runs 14 residues. The V gene's germline CDR1 is SGHTS and CDR2 YDEGEE. V gave up 5 bases and J gave up 7 bases; unmatched junction bases: 9. This CDR3 reads CASSFQRTGNEQFF. The CDR3 DNA is TGTGCCAGCAGTTTCCAACGGACAGGAAATGAGCAGTTCTTC.

V and J are TRBV9 and TRBJ2-5; 7 bases are shared with TRBD1. This CDR3 region has 14 residues. J was trimmed by 4 bases and V by 3 bases; bases with no gene match: 6. The V gene's germline CDR1 is SGDLS and CDR2 YYNGEE. The CDR3 protein is CASSAGQAGETQYF. CDR3 sequence (DNA): TGTGCCAGCAGCGCCGGACAGGCGGGAGAGACCCAGTACTTC.

This clone came up a few times. The chain joins TRBV30 to TRBJ1-2; D unresolved. The CDR3 has 14 amino acids. Germline CDR1 GTSNPN, CDR2 SVGIG (reference sequence). Trimming took 2 bases from V and 6 from J, leaving 16 bases between them. CDR3 residues: CAWSPRGGGDGYTF. CDR3 bases: TGTGCCTGGAGTCCCCGGGGAGGAGGCGATGGCTACACCTTC.

The rearrangement joins TRBV11-2 to TRBJ1-2, with TRBD1 matching 8 bases. Losses at the gene ends were 4 bases for V and 7 bases for J; bases not matched to a gene: 8. In germline, CDR1 is SGHAT, CDR2 FQNNGV. The CDR3 consists of 14 residues. CDR3 amino acids: CASSSTGGSAGYTF. The DNA for the CDR3 is TGTGCCAGCAGCTCTACAGGGGGATCGGCTGGCTACACCTTC. Using reference TRBV11-2 and TRBJ1-2 for the parts outside the CDR3, the full variable domain is EAGVAQSPRYKIIEKRQSVAFWCNPISGHATLYWYQQILGQGPKLLIQFQNNGVVDDSQLPKDRFSAERLKGVDSTLKIQPAKLEDSAVYLCASSSTGGSAGYTFGSGTRLTVV.

This clone has just a few counts. The chain employs TRBV30 and TRBJ1-6; unclear D gene. With 0 bases removed from V and 4 bases from J, the gap between germline ends came to 7 bases. This CDR3 has 14 amino acids. The germline CDR1 and CDR2 sequences are GTSNPN and SVGIG (reference sequence). CDR3 in amino acids: CAWSVEGYNSPLHF. The CDR3 nucleotides are TGTGCCTGGAGTGTAGAGGGTTATAATTCACCCCTCCACTTT. Together with reference TRBV30 and TRBJ1-6, the CDR3 gives the full variable domain: SQTIHQWPATLVQPVGSPLSLECTVEGTSNPNLYWYRQAAGRGLQLLFYSVGIGQISSEVPQNLSASRPQDRQFILSSKKLLLSDSGFYLCAWSVEGYNSPLHFGNGTRLTVT.

V usage is TRBV15 and J usage is TRBJ2-3; 9 bases line up with TRBD2. CDR3 size: 14 residues. Germline-derived CDR1 and CDR2 are LNHNV and YYDKDF (reference sequence). The V and J ends lost 8 bases and 2 bases, in that order; junction bases with no gene match: 5. CDR3 bases: TGTGCCACCCATAGCGGGGGCTACACAGATACGCAGTATTTT. Amino acids: CATHSGGYTDTQYF.

The chain employs TRBV5-1 and TRBJ2-1; 15 bases map to TRBD2. The length of the CDR3 is 17 residues. The germline gives CDR1 SGHRS, CDR2 YFSETQ. Unmatched junction bases numbered 7, after V lost 2 bases and J lost 7 bases. DNA of the CDR3: TGCGCCAGCAGCTTCCTCGGACTAGCGGGGGGGCAAAATGAGCAGTTCTTC. It is translated as CASSFLGLAGGQNEQFF.

V and J are TRBV5-8 and TRBJ1-1; maybe TRBD1 (6 bases). Trimming shortened V by 4 bases and J by 2 bases, and 18 bases separated the two germline ends. The CDR3 has 16 residues. CDR1 and CDR2 (germline): SGHTS, YDEGEE. CDR3 sequence reads: CASSPGGARTNTEAFF. CDR3 coding DNA: TGTGCCAGCAGCCCCGGGGGGGCCAGGACTAACACTGAAGCTTTCTTT.

This clone was counted between two and nine times. The chain uses TRBV2 and TRBJ1-1, with D possibly being TRBD1 (6 bases). Germline CDR1 is SNHLY and CDR2 is FYNNEI. This CDR3 is 16 amino acids long. The germline V and J ends were trimmed by 6 bases and 0 bases, with 17 bases remaining between them. Written as DNA, the CDR3 is TGTGCCAGCAGAGAGAGACAGGTTTTAATGAACACTGAAGCTTTCTTT. It yields the protein CASRERQVLMNTEAFF. Together with reference TRBV2 and TRBJ1-1, the CDR3 gives the full variable domain: EPEVTQTPSHQVTQMGQEVILRCVPISNHLYFYWYRQILGQKVEFLVSFYNNEISEKSEIFDDQFSVERPDGSNFTLKIRSTKLEDSAMYFCASRERQVLMNTEAFFGQGTRLTVV.

J is TRBJ2-1 and V is TRBV6-6, with 8 bases lining up with TRBD2. J was trimmed by 6 bases and V by 6 bases; bases with no gene match: 7. Germline V lookup: CDR1 MNHNY, CDR2 SVGAGI (reference sequence). The CDR3 runs 14 residues. For the CDR3, the DNA is TGTGCCAGCAGACCAGGACTAGCCCCCAATGAGCAGTTCTTC. Protein sequence: CASRPGLAPNEQFF.

The chain carries TRBV30 and TRBJ2-5; tentative D call: TRBD2 (5 bases). CDR3 length equals 13 residues. V lost 4 bases to trimming and J lost 3 bases, with 12 bases between them. Per the germline V gene, CDR1 is GTSNPN and CDR2 is SVGIG (reference sequence). The CDR3 reads CAWTSGNEETQYF. CDR3 DNA sequence: TGTGCCTGGACCTCGGGGAATGAAGAGACCCAGTACTTC. Full variable domain (rest looked up from reference TRBV30 and TRBJ2-5): SQTIHQWPATLVQPVGSPLSLECTVEGTSNPNLYWYRQAAGRGLQLLFYSVGIGQISSEVPQNLSASRPQDRQFILSSKKLLLSDSGFYLCAWTSGNEETQYFGPGTRLLVL.

This sequence joins TRBV2 and TRBJ1-2; D remains unclear. The length of the CDR3 is 14 residues. Germline values: CDR1 SNHLY, CDR2 FYNNEI. The ends were cut back, 3 bases at V and 0 bases at J, with 8 bases in the middle. The CDR3 coding sequence is TGTGCCAGCAGTGACTTGGCCCCTAACTATGGCTACACCTTC. Its protein is CASSDLAPNYGYTF.

The chain combines TRBV29-1 with TRBJ2-1; 8 bases map to TRBD2. The CDR3 runs 15 residues. Losses at the gene ends were 7 bases for V and 9 bases for J; bases not matched to a gene: 17. Germline V gene lookup returns CDR1 SQVTM and CDR2 ANQGSEA. The CDR3 DNA sequence: TGCAGCGGTTCGACTCGGACTAGCTCCTCGGGTGAGCAGTTCTTC. Encoded protein: CSGSTRTSSSGEQFF.

The J gene is TRBJ1-2, the V gene TRBV29-1; the match to TRBD1 covers 10 bases. Germline trimming cut 3 bases from V and 4 bases from J; bases unmatched to any gene: 8. Germline CDR1 is SQVTM and CDR2 is ANQGSEA. The CDR3 length is 15 residues. The DNA for the CDR3 is TGCAGCGTTGAGACAGGGGGCGGAATTAGCTATGGCTACACCTTC. This translates into CSVETGGGISYGYTF.

The gene calls are TRBV19 and TRBJ1-4, with TRBD1 as a possible D gene (6 bases). The CDR3 length is 13 residues. Deletions cut 8 bases from V and 4 bases from J, with 11 bases between. Per germline, CDR1 LNHDA and CDR2 SQIVND (reference sequence). This CDR3 reads CASPDRNNEKLFF. In nucleotides, the CDR3 is TGTGCCAGTCCCGACAGGAATAATGAAAAACTGTTTTTT.

This clone was found a few times. The chain combines TRBV27 with TRBJ1-2; possibly TRBD1 for D (5 bases). Trimming pared 3 bases from V and 2 bases from J, leaving 7 bases between. From germline, CDR1 is MNHEY and CDR2 SMNVEV (reference sequence). This CDR3 contains 13 residues. CDR3 nucleotides: TGTGCCAGCAGTTTCCAGGGAAACTATGGCTACACCTTC. Translating gives CASSFQGNYGYTF.

This clone was seen only once. The chain carries TRBV5-4 and TRBJ2-7, with D possibly matching TRBD1 (6 bases). This CDR3 is built from 13 residues. Germline CDR1 SGHNT, CDR2 YYREEE (reference sequence). The germline V and J ends were trimmed by 5 bases and 7 bases, with 16 bases remaining between them. The CDR3 DNA reads TGTGCCAGCAGAGGGACACCCCAGGGTGAGCAGTACTTC. Translation: CASRGTPQGEQYF.

The rearrangement uses TRBV7-9 and TRBJ1-1; D is perhaps TRBD1 (6 bases). Germline V lookup: CDR1 SEHNR, CDR2 FQNEAQ (reference sequence). The CDR3 sequence is 15 residues long. Trimming cost V 5 bases and J 2 bases, with 15 bases left between them. DNA for the CDR3: TGTGCCAGCAGCCCTACAGGACAGAGAAACACTGAAGCTTTCTTT. It specifies CASSPTGQRNTEAFF.

Turning to this clone: Within the sample, other DNA sequences also encode this same CDR3. The chain joins TRBV4-3 to TRBJ2-7; TRBD1 is a possible D gene (6 bases). CDR3 length: 13 residues. Trimming left V 0 bases short and J 3 bases short, with 6 bases between. Germline V gene lookup returns CDR1 LGHNA and CDR2 YSLEER. The CDR3 region is CASSQDRGYEQYF. The CDR3 nucleotides read TGCGCCAGCAGCCAAGACAGGGGCTACGAGCAGTACTTC.

V and J are TRBV11-2 and TRBJ2-5, with TRBD2 matching over 12 bases. V shed 4 bases and J 4 bases; nucleotides not matched to a gene: 7. This CDR3 is 16 amino acids long. Germline V gene sequence: CDR1 SGHAT, CDR2 FQNNGV. The CDR3 DNA sequence: TGTGCCAGCAGCTCCCGACTAGCGGGGGCTTTAGAGACCCAGTACTTC. Translated: CASSSRLAGALETQYF.

In its sample, this clone was seen a few times. This CDR3 reads CASSVDPSSGLHNEQFF. The CDR3 nucleotides are TGTGCCAGCAGCGTAGACCCGTCTAGCGGACTCCACAATGAGCAGTTCTTC. V is TRBV9 and J is TRBJ2-1; the match to TRBD2 covers 7 bases. CDR3 length equals 17 residues. CDR1 and CDR2 from the germline V gene are SGDLS and YYNGEE. V shed 0 bases, J shed 5 bases, and the junction held 11 bases outside the gene matches. Full variable domain (remainder filled in from reference TRBV9 and TRBJ2-1): DSGVTQTPKHLITATGQRVTLRCSPRSGDLSVYWYQQSLDQGLQFLIQYYNGEERAKGNILERFSAQQFPDLHSELNLSSLELGDSALYFCASSVDPSSGLHNEQFFGPGTRLTVL.

The chain recombines TRBV5-1 with TRBJ1-3; D is possibly TRBD1 (6 bases). V was cut by 4 bases and J by 4 bases, with 15 bases left in between. Per the germline V gene, CDR1 is SGHRS and CDR2 is YFSETQ. This CDR3 is built from 15 residues. This chain's CDR3 is CASSRGGTEGNTIYF. The CDR3 DNA reads TGCGCCAGCAGCCGAGGGGGTACGGAAGGAAACACCATATATTTT.

The rearrangement links TRBV12-5 to TRBJ2-7; maybe TRBD1 (6 bases). CDR3 length equals 18 residues. CDR1 is LGHNT, CDR2 FRNRAP, per germline. Trimming took off 4 bases at V and 3 bases at J, with 25 bases between the two ends. CDR3 bases: TGTGCTAGTGGTTGGGGATCAGGCCTGGACAGCGGTGGCTACGAGCAGTACTTC. Translation: CASGWGSGLDSGGYEQYF.

The rearrangement uses TRBV4-1 and TRBJ1-1; 7 bases match TRBD1. The CDR3 has 15 amino acids. Losses at the gene ends were 3 bases for V and 0 bases for J; bases not matched to a gene: 4. Germline-derived CDR1 and CDR2 are MGHRA and YSYEKL. CDR3 bases: TGCGCCAGCAGCCACCCCGGGACAGTGAACACTGAAGCTTTCTTT. This translates into CASSHPGTVNTEAFF.

This chain links TRBV9 with TRBJ2-6; D unclear. Trimming stripped 0 bases from V and 4 bases from J, with 8 bases between. CDR1 is SGDLS and CDR2 is YYNGEE in the germline V gene. The CDR3 contains 15 residues. The CDR3 bases are TGTGCCAGCAGCGTAGGGGCTTCGGGGGCCAACGTCCTGACTTTC. It specifies CASSVGASGANVLTF.

The J gene is TRBJ2-1, the V gene TRBV18; 9 positions match TRBD1. Per germline, CDR1 KGHSH and CDR2 LQKENI. V was pared by 5 bases and J by 9 bases, with 5 bases of the junction left unmatched. The CDR3 contains 13 residues. The DNA of the CDR3 is TGTGCCAGCTCAGAAATGGACAGGGGTGAGCAGTTCTTC. It translates to CASSEMDRGEQFF.

On this clone: At one end the junction does not follow the germline gene, possibly because of a read error. The chain links TRBV11-2 to TRBJ1-1; unclear D gene. Germline V gives CDR1 SGHAT, CDR2 FQNNGV. This CDR3 has 11 amino acids. The chain's CDR3 is CASSRRTEALF. CDR3 coding DNA: TGTGCCAGCAGCCGTCGGACTGAAGCTCTCTTT.